These 9 T cell receptor beta chains came from one sample sequenced in a study of tumor and adjacent non-tumor tissue in lung cancer. The template was RNA from unsorted bulk tissue. A modified ARM-PCR protocol with three rounds of nested PCR amplified TCRbeta. TCRdb processed the multiplex PCR reads anew with MiXCR; each CDR3 protein has one entry. The table shows under 140,000 distinct CDR3 sequences, with approximately 87% occurring only once. The sequencing input was lung tumor tissue. The receptor set was obtained from a man between 65 and 85 years old with non-small cell lung cancer.

Notes on this clonotype: Given a much more abundant clone one base away, this may be a read error. The J gene is TRBJ1-2, the V gene TRBV9, with TRBD1 matching 7 bases. CDR3 length: 17 amino acids. Per germline, CDR1 SGDLS and CDR2 YYNGEE. The CDR3 protein is CDSSPTSTGPQNYGYTF. The CDR3 DNA sequence: TGTGACAGCAGCCCCACTTCGACAGGGCCCCAAAACTATGGCTACACCTTC.

Worth noting for this clonotype: Since the CDR3 does not end with the conserved phenylalanine or tryptophan, this likely comes from a read error. The CDR3 reads CASSYSKVQSDTQYS. For the CDR3, the DNA is TGTGCCAGCAGTTATTCGAAGGTTCAATCAGATACGCAGTATTCT. This rearrangement joins TRBV6-5 to TRBJ2-3; D is unclear. Trimming took 3 bases from V and 4 from J, leaving 14 bases between them. This CDR3 contains 15 residues. Germline V lookup: CDR1 MNHEY, CDR2 SVGAGI.

This sequence joins TRBV5-1 and TRBJ2-7; tentatively, D is TRBD2 (6 bases). Germline V gene sequence: CDR1 SGHRS, CDR2 YFSETQ. Trimming cost V 1 base and J 6 bases, with 14 bases left between them. CDR3 length: 14 amino acids. DNA of the CDR3: TGCGCCAGCAGCTTGAGCGGGTCAGCTTTCGAGCAGTACTTC. Translation: CASSLSGSAFEQYF.

This clonotype was recorded once. The junction differs from germline at one of its ends, possibly a read error. This sequence joins TRBV20-1 and TRBJ2-5, with 7 bases identical to TRBD2. The germline V gene has CDR1 DFQATT and CDR2 SNEGSKA (reference sequence). CDR3 length: 14 amino acids. The DNA for the CDR3 is TGCAGTTCTTTTATTAGTGGGGGGGGAGAGACCGAGTACTTC. It codes for CSSFISGGGETEYF.

This clonotype was seen only once. A read error may produce the germline difference seen at one junction end. The rearrangement links TRBV6-6 to TRBJ2-7; 7 nucleotides line up with TRBD1. CDR1 is MNHNY, CDR2 SVGAGI, per germline (reference sequence). This CDR3 has 16 amino acids. This CDR3 reads CASSSSSLTGILEQYF. CDR3 sequence (DNA): TGTGCCAGCAGTTCCAGTTCGTTGACAGGGATCCTCGAGCAATACTTC.

Worth noting for this clonotype: One junction end does not reproduce the germline sequence, and a read error may be involved. J is TRBJ2-1 and V is TRBV4-2; the match to TRBD2 covers 8 bases. The CDR3 covers 16 residues. CDR1 is LGHNA, CDR2 YNFKEQ, per germline. CDR3 sequence: CASSQALGGGGDEQLF. Written as DNA, the CDR3 is TGTGCCAGCAGCCAAGCCCTCGGGGGGGGCGGCGATGAGCAGTTATTC.

This clonotype is a singleton in its sample. The chain links TRBV6-5 to TRBJ1-2, with D possibly TRBD1 on 5 matching bases. This CDR3 contains 17 residues. The germline CDR1 and CDR2 sequences are MNHEY and SVGAGI. Trimming took off 6 bases at V and 0 bases at J, with 20 bases between the two ends. The CDR3 coding sequence is TGTGCCAGCAGCCAAGGGACTGAGGAAACCGCTAACTATGGCTACACCTTC. Translated: CASSQGTEETANYGYTF.

The chain links TRBV29-1 to TRBJ2-3, with D perhaps TRBD2 (6 bases). CDR1 is SQVTM and CDR2 is ANQGSEA in the germline V gene. This CDR3 is 15 amino acids long. The CDR3 nucleotides read TGCATCGTCGCGTCCGGGAGAGGGGAAACAGATACGCAGTATTTT. This codes for CIVASGRGETDTQYF.

With regard to this clonotype: One junction end does not reproduce the germline sequence, and a read error may be involved. The chain has TRBV20-1 and TRBJ1-2, with D possibly TRBD1 on 5 matching bases. This CDR3 is built from 13 residues. From germline, CDR1 is DFQATT and CDR2 SNEGSKA (reference sequence). The CDR3 protein is CSASRGPNNGYTF. For the CDR3, the DNA is TGCAGTGCGAGTAGGGGACCCAACAATGGTTACACCTTC.